The 28 T cell receptor beta chains below come from one sample, sequenced in a study of T cells in Graves' hyperthyroidism and ophthalmopathy. TCR beta CDR3 regions were amplified from RNA. The study used the HTBI primer set for a first-round RT-PCR of the TCR CDR3. TCRdb re-derived calls from the multiplex PCR reads in MiXCR, one entry per CDR3 protein. The table includes about 350,000 distinct CDR3 sequences, under 20% detected once. The material sequenced was blood. The receptors come from a woman between 18 and 30 years old with Graves' hyperthyroidism.

The genes are TRBV30 and TRBJ1-2, with TRBD1 identical over 8 bases. The CDR3 runs 14 residues. Unmatched junction bases numbered 7, after V lost 3 bases and J lost 4 bases. CDR1 is GTSNPN and CDR2 is SVGIG in the germline V gene (reference sequence). The CDR3 spells CAWRGTDRAYGYTF. The CDR3 DNA is TGTGCCTGGAGGGGAACGGACAGGGCCTATGGCTACACCTTC.

In its sample, this clonotype was seen many times. V usage is TRBV5-1 and J usage is TRBJ2-7; a possible D gene is TRBD1 (7 bases). The germline CDR1 and CDR2 sequences are SGHRS and YFSETQ. V was cut by 5 bases and J by 0 bases, with 15 bases left in between. The CDR3 sequence is 15 residues long. The CDR3 region has the DNA TGCGCCAGCAGGCCCGGAGGGGGCCTCTCCTACGAGCAGTACTTC. Its translation is CASRPGGGLSYEQYF. Full variable domain (rest looked up from reference TRBV5-1 and TRBJ2-7): KAGVTQTPRYLIKTRGQQVTLSCSPISGHRSVSWYQQTPGQGLQFLFEYFSETQRNKGNFPGRFSGRQFSNSRSEMNVSTLELGDSALYLCASRPGGGLSYEQYFGPGTRLTVT.

This clonotype was recorded many times. The rearrangement joins TRBV18 to TRBJ1-5; D not resolved. V lost 1 base and J lost 8, with 12 bases in between. The germline V gene encodes CDR1 KGHSH and CDR2 LQKENI. This CDR3 spans 14 amino acids. CDR3 DNA: TGTGCCAGCTCACCACAGGTGGGGTTTGAGCCCCAGCATTTT. Protein: CASSPQVGFEPQHF.

J is TRBJ2-7 and V is TRBV7-2; possibly TRBD2 for D (5 bases). The V end lost 0 bases, the J end lost 4 bases, and 13 bases lay between the germline ends. The CDR3 is made up of 15 amino acids. Germline V CDR1 and CDR2: SGHTA, FQGNSA. CDR3 region: CASSLAERSPYEQYF. The DNA of the CDR3 is TGTGCCAGCAGCTTAGCCGAGCGGTCCCCGTACGAGCAGTACTTC.

This clonotype came up many times. The genes are TRBV20-1 and TRBJ1-5; no firm D call. The CDR3 sequence is 14 residues long. V dropped 3 bases and J dropped 6 bases, with 15 bases sitting between them. Germline lookup yields CDR1 DFQATT and CDR2 SNEGSKA (reference sequence). In DNA, the CDR3 is TGCAGTGCTAGGGGAGGCTACAATTCTCAGCCCCAGCATTTT. Protein product: CSARGGYNSQPQHF.

V gene TRBV9 combines with J gene TRBJ2-7; TRBD1 matches at 9 bases. V lost 4 bases and J lost 4; bases outside the gene matches: 6. The length of the CDR3 is 14 residues. CDR1 and CDR2 from the germline V gene are SGDLS and YYNGEE. CDR3 sequence: CASSPRDREYEQYF. The CDR3 nucleotides are TGTGCCAGCAGCCCCCGGGACAGGGAGTACGAGCAGTACTTC.

The CDR3, as DNA: TGTGCCAGCAGTTACTCCCCCGGTATCGGTGGCGGCTACACCTTC. This gives the protein CASSYSPGIGGGYTF. J is TRBJ1-2 and V is TRBV6-2 or TRBV6-3; D is uncertain. The CDR3 runs to 15 residues. Looked up from germline, CDR1 is MNHEY and CDR2 is SVGEGT. The V and J ends lost 0 bases and 8 bases respectively, with 16 bases between them.

This clonotype was seen repeatedly, ten times or more. J is TRBJ1-2 and V is TRBV15, with 7 nucleotides matching TRBD1. V lost 5 bases, J lost 3 bases, and 6 bases stayed unmatched. Germline V CDR1 and CDR2: LNHNV, YYDKDF (reference sequence). The CDR3 is made up of 14 amino acids. The CDR3 reads CATSGTGTDYGYTF. DNA of the CDR3: TGTGCCACCAGCGGAACCGGGACAGACTATGGCTACACCTTC.

There are many counts of this clonotype. This sequence joins TRBV20-1 and TRBJ2-5, with 9 bases fitting TRBD1. The CDR3 totals 16 residues. Per germline, CDR1 DFQATT and CDR2 SNEGSKA (reference sequence). The V segment lost 2 bases and the J segment 2 bases; nucleotides outside the gene matches: 9. The CDR3 DNA reads TGCAGTGCTAGACGAGCGGACAGGGGAAATCAAGAGACCCAGTACTTC. Its protein product is CSARRADRGNQETQYF.

V usage is TRBV5-1 and J usage is TRBJ1-1; TRBD1 matches 8 bases. V shed 4 bases, J shed 4 bases, and the junction held 9 bases outside the gene matches. This CDR3 contains 15 residues. Germline V CDR1 and CDR2: SGHRS, YFSETQ. The CDR3 spells CASSPRTGSGTEAFF. DNA for the CDR3: TGCGCCAGCAGCCCCCGGACAGGGTCGGGCACTGAAGCTTTCTTT. Using reference TRBV5-1 and TRBJ1-1 for the parts outside the CDR3, the full variable domain is KAGVTQTPRYLIKTRGQQVTLSCSPISGHRSVSWYQQTPGQGLQFLFEYFSETQRNKGNFPGRFSGRQFSNSRSEMNVSTLELGDSALYLCASSPRTGSGTEAFFGQGTRLTVV.

In its sample, this clonotype was seen many times. This chain joins TRBV2 and TRBJ1-6, with D perhaps TRBD1 (5 bases). Trimming shortened V by 6 bases and J by 4 bases, and 10 bases separated the two germline ends. The CDR3 covers 14 residues. Looked up from germline, CDR1 is SNHLY and CDR2 is FYNNEI. The CDR3 region has the DNA TGTGCCAGCAGGGGGACCTTGTATAATTCACCCCTCCACTTT. It codes for CASRGTLYNSPLHF. Full variable domain (outside the CDR3, taken from reference TRBV2 and TRBJ1-6): EPEVTQTPSHQVTQMGQEVILRCVPISNHLYFYWYRQILGQKVEFLVSFYNNEISEKSEIFDDQFSVERPDGSNFTLKIRSTKLEDSAMYFCASRGTLYNSPLHFGNGTRLTVT.

The sample holds many counts of this clonotype. This chain uses TRBV20-1 with TRBJ1-5; D is unresolved. V lost 5 bases and J 0 bases, leaving 17 bases between the germline ends. CDR1 and CDR2 (germline): DFQATT, SNEGSKA (reference sequence). The CDR3 sequence is 16 residues long. Written as DNA, the CDR3 is TGCAGTGCTCCCCCAGGCGGATCTTATAGCAATCAGCCCCAGCATTTT. Amino acid sequence: CSAPPGGSYSNQPQHF.

The rearrangement joins TRBV5-1 to TRBJ2-4, with TRBD1 matching over 8 bases. The CDR3 totals 16 residues. With 0 bases clipped from V and 3 bases from J, the junction kept 5 bases outside the gene matches. Germline V gene sequence: CDR1 SGHRS, CDR2 YFSETQ. CDR3 sequence: CASSLGDRGNKNIQYF. The CDR3 DNA sequence: TGCGCCAGCAGCTTGGGAGACAGGGGTAACAAAAACATTCAGTACTTC.

With respect to this clonotype: A read error may explain this, as a much larger clone is one base away. The rearrangement uses TRBV19 and TRBJ1-1, with D perhaps TRBD1 (5 bases). The CDR3 spans 13 residues. Trimming removed 1 base at V and 4 bases at J, with 7 bases between. The germline V gene has CDR1 LNHDA and CDR2 SQIVND (reference sequence). The CDR3 sequence is CASSIGGGTEAFF. The DNA for the CDR3 is TGTGCCAGTAGTATAGGCGGGGGCACTGAAGCTTTCTTT.

This clonotype was counted many times. J is TRBJ1-1 and V is TRBV29-1, with D hard to call. Per the germline V gene, CDR1 is SQVTM and CDR2 is ANQGSEA. With 2 bases removed from V and 2 bases from J, the gap between germline ends came to 9 bases. The CDR3 has 13 amino acids. CDR3 residues: CSVESTSNTEAFF. The DNA for the CDR3 is TGCAGCGTTGAATCCACCAGCAACACTGAAGCTTTCTTT.

V usage is TRBV12-3 or TRBV12-4 and J usage is TRBJ2-5; D is uncertain. The CDR3 has 13 residues. V was clipped by 5 bases and J by 10 bases, with 17 bases between them. The CDR3 DNA follows: TGTGCCAGCAGTCGGCCTTATAGACGAAGCCAGTACTTC. Its protein is CASSRPYRRSQYF.

This clonotype was picked up a small number of times. The chain links TRBV7-9 to TRBJ2-7; the D gene is possibly TRBD1 (6 bases). The V end was cut by 3 bases, the J end by 4 bases, with 10 bases between. The CDR3 is 13 amino acids. The V gene's germline CDR1 is SEHNR and CDR2 FQNEAQ (reference sequence). The CDR3 is CASSFTGTYEQYF. For the CDR3, the DNA is TGTGCCAGCAGCTTCACAGGGACATACGAGCAGTACTTC.

This clonotype occurred a few times. The chain links TRBV18 to TRBJ2-2; D perhaps matches TRBD1 (5 bases). The CDR3 consists of 17 residues. V was shortened by 3 bases and J by 0 bases, with 14 bases between the two germline ends. CDR1 and CDR2 (germline): KGHSH, LQKENI. The CDR3, as DNA: TGTGCCAGCTCACCTCTCGGACACTATACGAACACCGGGGAGCTGTTTTTT. This encodes CASSPLGHYTNTGELFF.

This clonotype appeared a few times. CDR3 in DNA: TGTGCCAGCTCTCTACGGGGGGTGCCTCGGGCACCCCTCCACTTT. Its translation: CASSLRGVPRAPLHF. This rearrangement joins TRBV6-1 to TRBJ1-6, with a possible D match to TRBD1 (5 bases). The V end lost 8 bases, the J end lost 11 bases, and 22 bases lay between the germline ends. CDR1 is MNHNS, CDR2 SASEGT, per germline. This CDR3 region has 15 residues.

CDR3 in amino acids: CARTTSGTARTQYF. The DNA of the CDR3 is TGTGCCCGCACCACCTCCGGGACAGCCCGGACCCAGTACTTC. J is TRBJ2-5 and V is TRBV28, with 7 bases fitting TRBD1. CDR3 length: 14 residues. Germline CDR1 is MDHEN and CDR2 is SYDVKM. V shed 11 bases, J shed 7 bases, and the junction held 16 bases outside the gene matches.

This clonotype occurred many times. The chain joins TRBV29-1 to TRBJ1-2; 8 bases map to TRBD1. V lost 4 bases to trimming and J lost 1 base; unmatched junction nucleotides: 14. CDR3 length: 17 amino acids. CDR1 and CDR2 (germline): SQVTM, ANQGSEA. The CDR3 is CSVAPRHDRGLNYGYTF. CDR3 nucleotide sequence: TGCAGCGTTGCCCCAAGACACGACAGGGGCCTTAACTATGGCTACACCTTC. The full variable domain, its missing parts supplied by reference TRBV29-1 and TRBJ1-2, is SAVISQKPSRDICQRGTSLTIQCQVDSQVTMMFWYRQQPGQSLTLIATANQGSEATYESGFVIDKFPISRPNLTFSTLTVSNMSPEDSSIYLCSVAPRHDRGLNYGYTFGSGTRLTVV.

This clonotype has ten or more counts. This sequence joins TRBV19 and TRBJ1-1, with D tentatively TRBD1 (6 bases). V was trimmed by 3 bases and J by 10 bases, leaving 21 bases between them. Germline V gene lookup returns CDR1 LNHDA and CDR2 SQIVND (reference sequence). CDR3 length: 15 residues. DNA for the CDR3: TGTGCCAGTAGTATCCTACCTCTGACAGGAAAGGGAGCTTTCTTT. Protein product: CASSILPLTGKGAFF.

This clonotype has a count of ten or more. The rearrangement uses TRBV30 and TRBJ1-5; a possible D gene is TRBD1 (5 bases). This CDR3 has 13 amino acids. Germline CDR1 and CDR2: GTSNPN and SVGIG (reference sequence). The V gene lost 3 bases and the J gene lost 4 bases, with 10 bases spanning the gap. The CDR3 DNA sequence: TGTGCCTGGAGGGGGCAGTGGAATCAGCCCCAGCATTTT. It specifies CAWRGQWNQPQHF.

The chain joins TRBV5-1 to TRBJ2-5; 9 nucleotides agree with TRBD2. Germline V gene sequence: CDR1 SGHRS, CDR2 YFSETQ. The CDR3 extends over 16 amino acids. After removal of 3 bases from V and 2 bases from J, the junction contained 8 bases not matched to a gene. The chain's CDR3 is CASSWGVAGAQETQYF. The CDR3 region has the DNA TGCGCCAGCAGCTGGGGGGTAGCGGGGGCACAAGAGACCCAGTACTTC.

CDR3 coding DNA: TGTGCCAGCAGCGTTGGGCGACAGGGCGAGCAGTACTTC. Its protein is CASSVGRQGEQYF. V usage is TRBV9 and J usage is TRBJ2-7; TRBD1 aligns across 7 bases. This CDR3 is built from 13 residues. CDR1 and CDR2 (germline): SGDLS, YYNGEE. The trim removed 2 bases at V and 6 bases at J, leaving 5 bases unmatched.

This clonotype was found many times. This chain's CDR3 is CSVDENGNTEAFF. CDR3 nucleotide sequence: TGCAGCGTTGACGAAAACGGAAACACTGAAGCTTTCTTT. J is TRBJ1-1 and V is TRBV29-1, with no clear D. V was cut by 3 bases and J by 2 bases, with 10 bases left in between. The CDR3 runs 13 residues. Germline V gene lookup returns CDR1 SQVTM and CDR2 ANQGSEA.

The V gene is TRBV6-1, the J gene TRBJ2-5, with D possibly being TRBD1 (6 bases). This CDR3 region has 13 residues. The V end lost 8 bases, the J end lost 2 bases, and 12 bases lay between the germline ends. Germline assignment: CDR1 MNHNS and CDR2 SASEGT. Written as DNA, the CDR3 is TGTGCCAGCCTCCGGGACAAACAAGAGACCCAGTACTTC. This gives the protein CASLRDKQETQYF.

This clonotype appeared many times. The chain joins TRBV28 to TRBJ1-2; D is ambiguous. Germline CDR1 reads MDHEN; CDR2 reads SYDVKM. Trimming took off 4 bases at V and 6 bases at J, with 6 bases between the two ends. The CDR3 runs to 11 residues. CDR3: CASSYLDGYTF. The CDR3 DNA follows: TGTGCCAGCAGTTATTTAGATGGCTACACCTTC.